This T cell receptor (beta chain) was observed in a study of cytomegalovirus exposure and HLA in healthy donors. Study-wide points: Associated with cytomegalovirus, according to the listing, were 150 to 200 TCR beta chains.

The primer mix had 60 Vbeta and 13 Jbeta primers. TCRdb's table, derived via immunoSEQ multiplex PCR, lists solely in-frame clones and lacks some. The sample records about 130,000 clones, around 85% being singletons. Comment on this clone: No antigen is known for it. This specimen includes other DNA sequences encoding the same CDR3.

V lost 4 bases and J 1 base, leaving 15 bases between the germline ends. Germline CDR1 LGHNA, CDR2 YNFKEQ. This CDR3 has 16 residues. The sample was PBMCs. This sequence originates from a woman in her 30s in good health and CMV-seropositive. The V and J genes are TRBV4-2 and TRBJ2-3, with D possibly being TRBD2 (6 bases). CDR3 loop: CASSPLVGGGTDTQYF. The CDR3 DNA reads as TGTGCCAGCAGCCCCCTGGTGGGAGGAGGCACAGATACGCAGTATTTT.